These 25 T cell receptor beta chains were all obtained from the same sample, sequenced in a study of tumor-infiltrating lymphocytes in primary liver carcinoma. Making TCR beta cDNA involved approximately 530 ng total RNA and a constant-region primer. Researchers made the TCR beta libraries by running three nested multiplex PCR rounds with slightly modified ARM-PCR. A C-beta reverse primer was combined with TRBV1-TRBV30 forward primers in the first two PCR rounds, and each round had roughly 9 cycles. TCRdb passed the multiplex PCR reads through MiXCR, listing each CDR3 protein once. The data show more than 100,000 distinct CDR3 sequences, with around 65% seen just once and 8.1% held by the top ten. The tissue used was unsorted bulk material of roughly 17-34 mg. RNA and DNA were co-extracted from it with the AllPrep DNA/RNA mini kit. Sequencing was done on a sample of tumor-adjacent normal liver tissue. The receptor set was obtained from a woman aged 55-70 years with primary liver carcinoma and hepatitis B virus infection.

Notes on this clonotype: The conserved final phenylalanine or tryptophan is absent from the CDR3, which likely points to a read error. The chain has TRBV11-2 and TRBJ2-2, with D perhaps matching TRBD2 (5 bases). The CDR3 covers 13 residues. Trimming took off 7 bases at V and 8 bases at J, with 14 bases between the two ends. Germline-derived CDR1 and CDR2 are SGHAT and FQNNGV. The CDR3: CASNIDRTGELFY. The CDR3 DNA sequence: TGTGCCAGCAACATAGATAGGACTGGGGAGCTGTTTTAT.

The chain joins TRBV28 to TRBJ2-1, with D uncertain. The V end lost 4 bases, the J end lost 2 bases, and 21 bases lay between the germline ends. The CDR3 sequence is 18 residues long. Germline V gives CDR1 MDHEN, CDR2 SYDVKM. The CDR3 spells CASSYLLFDTDTYNEQFF. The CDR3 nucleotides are TGTGCCAGCAGTTACCTTCTGTTCGACACAGATACCTACAATGAGCAGTTCTTC.

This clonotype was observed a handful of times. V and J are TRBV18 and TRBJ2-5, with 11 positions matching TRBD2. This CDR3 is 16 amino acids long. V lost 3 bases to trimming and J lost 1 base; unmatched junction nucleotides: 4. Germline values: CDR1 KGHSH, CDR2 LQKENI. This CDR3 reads CASSPPGTSGQETQYF. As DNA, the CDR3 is TGTGCCAGCTCACCGCCTGGGACTAGCGGCCAAGAGACCCAGTACTTC.

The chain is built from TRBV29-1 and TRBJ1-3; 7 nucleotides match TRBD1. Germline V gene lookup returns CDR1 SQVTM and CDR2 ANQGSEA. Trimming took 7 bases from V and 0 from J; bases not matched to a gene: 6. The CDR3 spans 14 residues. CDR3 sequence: CSAGDRNSGNTIYF. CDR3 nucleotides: TGCAGCGCTGGGGACAGAAACTCTGGAAACACCATATATTTT.

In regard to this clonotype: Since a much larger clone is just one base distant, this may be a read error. CDR3 coding DNA: TGTGCCATCAGCTTCCGGGGTTTAGCTAATGGCTACACCTTC. Translated, it gives CAISFRGLANGYTF. J is TRBJ1-2 and V is TRBV7-9; D gene unclear. This CDR3 is built from 14 residues. Germline-derived CDR1 and CDR2 are SEHNR and FQNEAQ (reference sequence).

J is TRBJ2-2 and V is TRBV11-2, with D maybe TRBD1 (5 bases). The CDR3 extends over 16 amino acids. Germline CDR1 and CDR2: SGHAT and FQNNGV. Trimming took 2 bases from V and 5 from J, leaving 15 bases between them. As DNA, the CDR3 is TGTGCCAGCAGCTTATCCAATAGGGGAAGAACCGGGGAGCTGTTTTTT. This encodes CASSLSNRGRTGELFF.

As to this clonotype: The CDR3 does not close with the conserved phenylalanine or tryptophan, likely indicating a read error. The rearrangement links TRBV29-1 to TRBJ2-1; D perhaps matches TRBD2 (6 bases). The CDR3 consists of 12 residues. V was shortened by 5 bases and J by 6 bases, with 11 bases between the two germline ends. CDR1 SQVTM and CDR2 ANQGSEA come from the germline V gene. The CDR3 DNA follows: TGCAGCGTTCGGGGGTTCATCAATGAGCAGTTCCTC. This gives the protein CSVRGFINEQFL.

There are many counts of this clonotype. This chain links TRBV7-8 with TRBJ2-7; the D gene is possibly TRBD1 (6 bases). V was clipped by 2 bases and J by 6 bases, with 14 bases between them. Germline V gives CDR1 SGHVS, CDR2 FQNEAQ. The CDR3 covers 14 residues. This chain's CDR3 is CASSLSIRDTEQYF. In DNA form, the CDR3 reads TGTGCCAGCAGCTTATCCATCCGGGACACCGAGCAGTACTTC.

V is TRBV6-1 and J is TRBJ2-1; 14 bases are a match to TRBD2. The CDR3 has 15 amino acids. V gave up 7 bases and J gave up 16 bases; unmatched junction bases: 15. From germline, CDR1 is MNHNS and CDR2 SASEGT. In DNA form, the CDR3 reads TGTGCCAGCACCATGGGACTAGCGGGAGACGGTGGGCACTTCTTC. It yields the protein CASTMGLAGDGGHFF.

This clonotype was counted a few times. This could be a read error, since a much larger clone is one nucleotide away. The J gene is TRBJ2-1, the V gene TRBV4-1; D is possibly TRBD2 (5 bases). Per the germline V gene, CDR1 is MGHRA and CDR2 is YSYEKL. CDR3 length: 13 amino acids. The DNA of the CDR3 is TGCGACAGCAGCCAACCGGGAATGAATGAGCAGTTCTTC. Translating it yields CDSSQPGMNEQFF.

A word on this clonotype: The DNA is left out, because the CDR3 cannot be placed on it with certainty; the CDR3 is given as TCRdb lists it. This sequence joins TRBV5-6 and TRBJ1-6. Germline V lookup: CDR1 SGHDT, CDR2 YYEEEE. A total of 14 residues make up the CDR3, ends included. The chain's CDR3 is CASSLVALGTPLHF.

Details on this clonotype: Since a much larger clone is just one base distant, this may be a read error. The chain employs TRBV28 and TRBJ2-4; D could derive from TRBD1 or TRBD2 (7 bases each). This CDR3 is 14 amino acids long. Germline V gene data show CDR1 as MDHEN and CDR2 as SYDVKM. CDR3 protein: CASTEGGGGNIQCF. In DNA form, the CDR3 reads TGTGCCAGCACCGAGGGAGGGGGCGGAAACATTCAGTGCTTC.

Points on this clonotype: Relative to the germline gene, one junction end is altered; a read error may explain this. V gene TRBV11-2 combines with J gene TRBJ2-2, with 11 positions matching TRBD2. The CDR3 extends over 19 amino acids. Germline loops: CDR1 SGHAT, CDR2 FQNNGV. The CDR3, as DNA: TGTGCCAGCAGCCCCGACCTCGGGACTAGCGGTATGGGGACCGGGAAGCTGCTTTTT. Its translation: CASSPDLGTSGMGTGKLLF.

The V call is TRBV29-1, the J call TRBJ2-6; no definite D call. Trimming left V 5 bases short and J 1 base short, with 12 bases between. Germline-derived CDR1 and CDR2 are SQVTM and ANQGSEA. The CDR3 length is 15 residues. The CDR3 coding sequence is TGCAGCGTTCGCGTGGACGATTCTGGGGCCAACGTCCTGACTTTC. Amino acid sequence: CSVRVDDSGANVLTF.

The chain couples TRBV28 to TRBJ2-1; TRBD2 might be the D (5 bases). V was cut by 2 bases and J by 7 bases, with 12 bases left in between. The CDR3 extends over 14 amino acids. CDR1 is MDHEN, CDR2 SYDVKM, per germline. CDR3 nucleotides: TGTGCCAGCAGTTTAGGCAGGAGGATGAATGAGCAGTTCTTC. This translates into CASSLGRRMNEQFF.

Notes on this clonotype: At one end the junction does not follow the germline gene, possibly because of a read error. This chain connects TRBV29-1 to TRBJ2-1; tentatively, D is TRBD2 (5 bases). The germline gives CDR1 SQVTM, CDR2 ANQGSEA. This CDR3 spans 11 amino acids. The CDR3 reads CGVALDAEQFF. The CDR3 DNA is TGCGGCGTTGCACTAGATGCTGAGCAGTTCTTC.

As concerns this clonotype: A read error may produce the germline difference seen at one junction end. CDR3 sequence (DNA): TGTGCCAGCAGTCCCGGGGGTTCCTATAATTCATCCCTCCACTTT. Translation gives CASSPGGSYNSSLHF. The chain links TRBV12-3 or TRBV12-4 to TRBJ1-6; D may be TRBD1 (5 bases). The CDR3 runs to 15 residues.

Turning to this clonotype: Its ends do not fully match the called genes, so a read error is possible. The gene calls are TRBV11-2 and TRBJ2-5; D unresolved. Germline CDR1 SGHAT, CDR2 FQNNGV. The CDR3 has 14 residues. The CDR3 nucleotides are TGTGTCAGCAGCTTAGATCAGGTCGTGAAGATCCAGTACTTC. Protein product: CVSSLDQVVKIQYF.

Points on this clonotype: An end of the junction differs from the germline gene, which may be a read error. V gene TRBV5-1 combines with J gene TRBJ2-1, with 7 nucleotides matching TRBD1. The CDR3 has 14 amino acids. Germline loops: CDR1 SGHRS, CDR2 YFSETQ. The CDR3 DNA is TGCGTCAGTAGCTTGGACCCAGGGGGTAATGAGCAGTTTTTC. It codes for CVSSLDPGGNEQFF.

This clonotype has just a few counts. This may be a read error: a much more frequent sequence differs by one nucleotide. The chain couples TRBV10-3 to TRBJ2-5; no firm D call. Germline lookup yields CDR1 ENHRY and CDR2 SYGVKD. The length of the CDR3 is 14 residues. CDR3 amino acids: CAISEMASQETQNF. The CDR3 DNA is TGTGCCATCAGTGAGATGGCCAGCCAAGAGACCCAGAACTTC.

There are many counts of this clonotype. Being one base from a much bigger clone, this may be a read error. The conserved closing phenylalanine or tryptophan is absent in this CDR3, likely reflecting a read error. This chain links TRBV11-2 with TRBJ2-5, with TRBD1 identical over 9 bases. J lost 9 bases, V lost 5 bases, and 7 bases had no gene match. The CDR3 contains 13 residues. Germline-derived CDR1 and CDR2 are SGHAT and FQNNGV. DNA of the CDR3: TGTGCCAGCAGCGTGGGGACAGGGTTGGCCCAGTACCTC. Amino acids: CASSVGTGLAQYL.

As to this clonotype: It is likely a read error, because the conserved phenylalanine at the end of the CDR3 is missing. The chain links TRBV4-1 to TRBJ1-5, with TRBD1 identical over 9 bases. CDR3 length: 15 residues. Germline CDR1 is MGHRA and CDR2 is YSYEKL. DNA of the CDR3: TGCGCCAGGAGCCAATCCTGGGGACAGGGACAGCCCCAGCATCTT. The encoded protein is CARSQSWGQGQPQHL.

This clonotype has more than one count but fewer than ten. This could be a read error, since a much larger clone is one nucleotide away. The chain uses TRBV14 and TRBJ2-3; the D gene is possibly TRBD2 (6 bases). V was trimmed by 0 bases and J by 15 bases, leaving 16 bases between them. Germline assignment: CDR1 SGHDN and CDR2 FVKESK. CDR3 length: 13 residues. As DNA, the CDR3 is TGTGCCAGCAGCCAAGATCATCGCGGGACGGCCTATTTT. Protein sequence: CASSQDHRGTAYF.

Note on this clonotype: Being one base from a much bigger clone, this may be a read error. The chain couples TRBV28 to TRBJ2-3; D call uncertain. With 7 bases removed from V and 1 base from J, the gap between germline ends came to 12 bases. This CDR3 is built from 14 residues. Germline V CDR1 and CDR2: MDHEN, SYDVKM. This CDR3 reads CASNLKAGTDTQYF. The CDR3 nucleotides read TGTGCCAGCAATTTGAAGGCGGGCACAGATACGCAGTATTTT.

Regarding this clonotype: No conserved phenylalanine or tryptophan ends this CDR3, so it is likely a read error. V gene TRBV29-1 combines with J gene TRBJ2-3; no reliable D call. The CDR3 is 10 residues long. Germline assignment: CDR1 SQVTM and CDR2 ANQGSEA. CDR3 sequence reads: CSVEVDTQYV. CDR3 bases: TGCAGCGTTGAAGTGGATACACAGTATGTT.